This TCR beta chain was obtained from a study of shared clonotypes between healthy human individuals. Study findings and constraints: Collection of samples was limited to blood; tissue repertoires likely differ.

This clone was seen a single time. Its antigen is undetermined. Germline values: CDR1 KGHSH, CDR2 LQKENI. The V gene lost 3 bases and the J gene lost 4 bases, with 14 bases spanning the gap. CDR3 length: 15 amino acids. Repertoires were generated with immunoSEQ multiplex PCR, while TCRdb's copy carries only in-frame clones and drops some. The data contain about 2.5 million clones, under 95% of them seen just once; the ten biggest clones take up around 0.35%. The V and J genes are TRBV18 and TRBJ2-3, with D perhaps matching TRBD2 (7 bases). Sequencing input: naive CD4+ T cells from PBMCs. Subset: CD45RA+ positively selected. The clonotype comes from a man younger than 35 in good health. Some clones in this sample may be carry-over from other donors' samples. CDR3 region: CASSPGGGVPDTQYF. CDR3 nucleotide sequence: TGTGCCAGCTCACCGGGAGGGGGTGTCCCAGATACGCAGTATTTT.